This is a list of T cell receptor beta chains from one sample in a study of T cell responses to AZD1222 COVID-19 vaccine. TCRdb's table, derived via immunoSEQ multiplex PCR, lists solely in-frame clones and lacks some. The table includes about 150,000 clones, about nine tenths detected once. The sequencing here drew on peripheral blood, taken on day 0 of AZD1222 vaccination. The receptor set was obtained from an adult in good health. Each CDR3 is given with its conserved first and last residue. A D gene is named only where the DNA matches it firmly.

CDR3	D	V	J
CASSEASGGEVNTEAFF	.	TRBV6-1	TRBJ1-1
CATSRVCQPQHF	.	TRBV24-1	TRBJ1-5
CASSARDRFLAKNIQYF	.	TRBV2	TRBJ2-4
CASSLLVGRVVGKNTEAFF	.	TRBV7-2	TRBJ1-1
CASSPSFVGLADTQYF	.	TRBV9	TRBJ2-3
CASSFEDRAPDTQYF	TRBD1	TRBV5-5	TRBJ2-3
CASSLGLAGGSSYNEQFF	TRBD2	TRBV27	TRBJ2-1
CASSYSVYTEAFF	.	TRBV6-2/TRBV6-3	TRBJ1-1
CASSQGRLAGRTDTQYF	TRBD2	TRBV14	TRBJ2-3
CASSRDSTYEQYF	.	TRBV6-4	TRBJ2-7
CASSKGRENQPQHF	.	TRBV9	TRBJ1-5
CASSHRYQESSPLHF	.	TRBV6-5	TRBJ1-6
CASSQGYRETQYF	.	TRBV3-1/TRBV3-2	TRBJ2-5
CASSLNRPGGYGYTF	.	TRBV28	TRBJ1-2
CASSEIAGTSGTGQYF	TRBD2	TRBV2	TRBJ2-7
CASSPQGTEAFF	.	TRBV18	TRBJ1-1